This passage covers 17 T cell receptor beta chains from one sample sequenced in a study of blood T cell repertoires in COVID-19. Some clones are missing from TCRdb's copy, which holds only in-frame ones; the method was immunoSEQ multiplex PCR. The sample holds a few hundred thousand clones, more than 70% seen once. Sequencing was carried out using peripheral blood. Receptor source: a woman aged 55 to 70 with COVID-19, enrolled during active disease.

The J gene is TRBJ2-3, the V gene TRBV5-1; 10 bases map to TRBD2. This CDR3 has 15 residues. Germline V CDR1 and CDR2: SGHRS, YFSETQ. The ends lost 2 bases at V and 3 bases at J; junction bases unmatched: 3. The CDR3, as DNA: TGCGCCAGCAGCTTCCGAGCGGGGGGGACAGATACGCAGTATTTT. Protein: CASSFRAGGTDTQYF.

The J gene is TRBJ1-1, the V gene TRBV28, with no clear D. Per germline, CDR1 MDHEN and CDR2 SYDVKM. There are 14 residues in the CDR3. Trimming left V 7 bases short and J 7 bases short, with 19 bases between. This CDR3 reads CASTLAGFRGEAFF. In nucleotides, the CDR3 is TGTGCCAGCACTCTGGCGGGGTTTCGGGGTGAAGCTTTCTTT. Full variable domain (outside the CDR3, taken from reference TRBV28 and TRBJ1-1): DVKVTQSSRYLVKRTGEKVFLECVQDMDHENMFWYRQDPGLGLRLIYFSYDVKMKEKGDIPEGYSVSREKKERFSLILESASTNQTSMYLCASTLAGFRGEAFFGQGTRLTVV.

This rearrangement joins TRBV7-9 to TRBJ2-3; 8 nucleotides agree with TRBD2. Unmatched junction bases numbered 7, after V lost 0 bases and J lost 2 bases. The length of the CDR3 is 17 residues. Germline lookup yields CDR1 SEHNR and CDR2 FQNEAQ (reference sequence). For the CDR3, the DNA is TGTGCCAGCAGCTTAGCTGGCGGGGGGCCCTTCACAGATACGCAGTATTTT. Translated: CASSLAGGGPFTDTQYF.

This chain joins TRBV11-2 and TRBJ1-2; no firm D call. From germline, CDR1 is SGHAT and CDR2 FQNNGV. The CDR3 loop spans 13 amino acids. The germline V and J ends were trimmed by 6 bases and 2 bases, with 10 bases remaining between them. CDR3 in amino acids: CASRQSGNYGYTF. The CDR3, as DNA: TGTGCCAGCAGACAGAGTGGAAACTATGGCTACACCTTC.

V is TRBV3-1 (or the pseudogene TRBV3-2) and J is TRBJ2-6, with a possible D match to TRBD1 (6 bases). The CDR3 runs 15 residues. With 5 bases removed from V and 5 bases from J, the gap between germline ends came to 13 bases. The germline V gene encodes CDR1 LGHDT and CDR2 YNNKEL (reference sequence). CDR3 residues: CASSSWDTRANVLTF. In DNA, the CDR3 is TGTGCCAGCAGCTCCTGGGACACGCGGGCCAACGTCCTGACTTTC.

The CDR3 DNA reads as TGTGCCAGCTCACGAAGACAGGGAGAGCAGCCCCAGCATTTT. This codes for CASSRRQGEQPQHF. J is TRBJ1-5 and V is TRBV18, with 7 bases lining up with TRBD1. Germline V CDR1 and CDR2: KGHSH, LQKENI. The CDR3 length is 14 residues. V was clipped by 4 bases and J by 7 bases; unmatched bases: 7.

This chain links TRBV4-1 with TRBJ2-3, with 7 bases matching TRBD1. Germline CDR1 and CDR2: MGHRA and YSYEKL. Trimming cost V 2 bases and J 5 bases; bases outside gene matches: 4. This CDR3 has 14 residues. CDR3 protein: CASSQTGALDTQYF. In DNA form, the CDR3 reads TGCGCCAGCAGCCAAACAGGGGCATTAGATACGCAGTATTTT.

The chain combines TRBV6-5 with TRBJ2-7; D unresolved. Germline values: CDR1 MNHEY, CDR2 SVGAGI. V shed 5 bases and J shed 0 bases, with 11 bases lying between them. CDR3 length equals 14 residues. CDR3 nucleotide sequence: TGTGCCAGCAGTATTTCCGGGTACTCCTACGAGCAGTACTTC. This translates into CASSISGYSYEQYF.

The V and J genes are TRBV7-2 and TRBJ2-1, with no clear D. The CDR3 runs to 13 residues. Germline V gene lookup returns CDR1 SGHTA and CDR2 FQGNSA. V was pared by 3 bases and J by 8 bases, with 11 bases between. The CDR3 nucleotides read TGTGCCAGCAGCTTGGTTGAGAGGTATGAGCAGTTCTTC. Protein sequence: CASSLVERYEQFF.

The chain recombines TRBV30 with TRBJ1-4; 9 positions match TRBD1. Looked up from germline, CDR1 is GTSNPN and CDR2 is SVGIG (reference sequence). Germline trimming cut 8 bases from V and 7 bases from J; bases unmatched to any gene: 5. The CDR3 has 12 residues. The CDR3 spells CAGTGLSEKLFF. The DNA for the CDR3 is TGTGCCGGGACAGGGTTGAGTGAAAAACTGTTTTTT. The full variable domain, in which reference TRBV30 and TRBJ1-4 provide the parts outside the CDR3, is SQTIHQWPATLVQPVGSPLSLECTVEGTSNPNLYWYRQAAGRGLQLLFYSVGIGQISSEVPQNLSASRPQDRQFILSSKKLLLSDSGFYLCAGTGLSEKLFFGSGTQLSVL.

This clone was seen only a few times. J is TRBJ2-7 and V is TRBV6-1, with D possibly TRBD2 on 6 matching bases. The CDR3 has 15 amino acids. Germline CDR1 reads MNHNS; CDR2 reads SASEGT. V lost 0 bases and J 6 bases, leaving 15 bases between the germline ends. In nucleotides, the CDR3 is TGTGCCAGCAGTGAAGCGGGAGGTAGCTTCGGCGAGCAGTACTTC. This encodes CASSEAGGSFGEQYF.

The chain is built from TRBV5-4 and TRBJ2-1; tentative D call: TRBD1 (6 bases). Trimming removed 5 bases at V and 2 bases at J, with 17 bases between. This CDR3 spans 16 amino acids. The germline V gene has CDR1 SGHNT and CDR2 YYREEE (reference sequence). The CDR3 DNA reads as TGTGCCAGCAGAGTTAAGGGAGACAGGACCTACAATGAGCAGTTCTTC. Protein sequence: CASRVKGDRTYNEQFF.

The V call is TRBV7-8, the J call TRBJ2-2; TRBD2 matches at 10 bases. In germline, CDR1 is SGHVS, CDR2 FQNEAQ. After removal of 2 bases from V and 6 bases from J, the junction contained 3 bases not matched to a gene. CDR3 length: 15 residues. CDR3 nucleotides: TGTGCCAGCAGCTTATGGCTAGCGGGGGCCGGGGAGCTGTTTTTT. It yields the protein CASSLWLAGAGELFF. The complete variable domain, with remaining parts taken from reference TRBV7-8 and TRBJ2-2, reads GAGVSQSPRYKVAKRGQDVALRCDPISGHVSLFWYQQALGQGPEFLTYFQNEAQLDKSGLPSDRFFAERPEGSVSTLKIQRTQQEDSAVYLCASSLWLAGAGELFFGEGSRLTVL.

The sample holds a few counts of this clone. This chain uses TRBV18 with TRBJ1-1, with TRBD1 matching over 8 bases. Germline assignment: CDR1 KGHSH and CDR2 LQKENI. The CDR3 is made up of 15 amino acids. Unmatched junction bases numbered 3, after V lost 2 bases and J lost 1 base. The chain's CDR3 is CASSPTGQGNTEAFF. The CDR3 bases are TGTGCCAGCTCACCAACCGGACAGGGGAACACTGAAGCTTTCTTT.

The chain carries TRBV19 and TRBJ2-3; D possibly corresponds to TRBD1 (6 bases). V shed 5 bases and J shed 3 bases, with 18 bases lying between them. This CDR3 region has 16 residues. Looked up from germline, CDR1 is LNHDA and CDR2 is SQIVND (reference sequence). CDR3 region: CASSRTARLGTDTQYF. The CDR3 DNA follows: TGTGCCAGTAGTCGGACAGCAAGACTCGGGACAGATACGCAGTATTTT. Looking up the rest from reference TRBV19 and TRBJ2-3 gives the full variable domain: DGGITQSPKYLFRKEGQNVTLSCEQNLNHDAMYWYRQDPGQGLRLIYYSQIVNDFQKGDIAEGYSVSREKKESFPLTVTSAQKNPTAFYLCASSRTARLGTDTQYFGPGTRLTVL.

This clone was detected a few times. The chain is built from TRBV16 and TRBJ1-3, with D possibly TRBD1 on 5 matching bases. The CDR3 sequence is 15 residues long. Germline CDR1 KGHSY, CDR2 FQNENV. Trimming pared 4 bases from V and 4 bases from J, leaving 14 bases between. The CDR3 DNA reads TGTGCCAGCAGCCCACGCCAGGGCAGGGGAAACACCATATATTTT. It encodes CASSPRQGRGNTIYF.

This rearrangement joins TRBV6-5 to TRBJ1-2; D may be TRBD1 (5 bases). Germline V gene data show CDR1 as MNHEY and CDR2 as SVGAGI. The CDR3 has 14 amino acids. V lost 0 bases to trimming and J lost 8 bases, with 13 bases between them. As DNA, the CDR3 is TGTGCCAGCAGTTACTCTTCGGGGACTAAAGGCTACACCTTC. Translation gives CASSYSSGTKGYTF.